Included here is one T cell receptor (beta chain) sequence, with context. The assay was immunoSEQ multiplex PCR, and TCRdb's table has in-frame clones only and misses some. The sample has about 150,000 clones; 75% to 80% are singletons. With V trimmed by 3 bases and J by 10 bases, 19 bases remained unmatched. Per the germline V gene, CDR1 is GTSNPN and CDR2 is SVGIG (reference sequence). This CDR3 has 17 amino acids. This entry is derived from a study of blood T cell repertoires in COVID-19. Overall study context: Samples of COVID-19 (acute and convalescent) were obtained from the United States, Italy and Spain. The cDNA or gDNA used as material had been derived from T cells, B-cell-depleted T cells, or PBMCs.

The chain carries TRBV30 and TRBJ2-1, with TRBD2 identical over 9 bases. The source of this sequence is an elderly man with acute or convalescent COVID-19. The sequencing sample was made of peripheral blood. CDR3 protein: CAWSPRMSSGAPREQFF. In DNA form, the CDR3 reads TGTGCCTGGAGCCCGAGGATGTCTAGCGGGGCCCCAAGGGAGCAGTTCTTC.